This T cell receptor (beta chain) was sequenced in a study of OX40 agonist ivuxolimab in advanced cancers. Germline CDR1 reads SGHNT; CDR2 reads YENEEA. V was pared by 6 bases and J by 5 bases, with 20 bases between. This CDR3 has 15 residues. Repertoires were generated with immunoSEQ multiplex PCR, while TCRdb's copy carries only in-frame clones and drops some. The sample includes under 90,000 clones, 90% seen only once; the top ten take less than 2%. At cycle 4 day 1, cycle 7 day 1, and baseline, blood was sampled. The chain carries TRBV11-3 and TRBJ2-7; a possible D gene is TRBD1 (6 bases). The source material was CD4+ or CD8+ T cells sorted from blood, sampled in a trial of the OX40 agonist ivuxolimab. The clonotype comes from an adult with an advanced solid tumor such as melanoma, head and neck, liver or kidney cancer. This chain's CDR3 is CASSRDRQARHEQYF. The CDR3 DNA reads as TGTGCCAGCAGTCGGGACCGACAGGCGCGCCACGAGCAGTACTTC. The variable domain in full, completed from reference TRBV11-3 and TRBJ2-7, reads EAGVVQSPRYKIIEKKQPVAFWCNPISGHNTLYWYLQNLGQGPELLIRYENEEAVDDSQLPKDRFSAERLKGVDSTLKIQPAELGDSAVYLCASSRDRQARHEQYFGPGTRLTVT.